This entry concerns a single T cell receptor (beta chain). What antigen it recognizes has not been identified. No base quality values were provided; no much bigger clone lies one nucleotide off. This specimen belongs to a study of shared clonotypes between healthy human individuals (dated by TCRdb to 2020 to 2022). Study-level background: The cohort included three men and a couple of women between 18 and 49 years of age. For each donor, CD4 naive and CD4 memory were each given three plates, CD8 naive was given two plates, and CD8 memory was given one plate. To increase sequencing depth and limit assay-specific biases, different laboratories used diverse techniques to prepare libraries and sequence TCR repertoires. Per donor, leukapheresis produced somewhere between about 0.9 and 9.5 billion PBMCs. To estimate repertoire size and how much clonotype sharing occurs between individuals, the study deeply sequenced the blood TCR repertoires of five healthy adults. Findings and caveats that apply to the study as a whole: Based on pairwise subsampling, the degree of clonotype sharing among donors was expected to be affected by sequencing depth. Sampling was restricted to blood, and TCR repertoires in tissue are likely to differ from TCR repertoires in blood. About 5% of naive CD4, around 4% of naive CD8, 2% to 2.5% of memory CD4, and about 0.4% of memory CD8 clonotypes were shared across several donors. Larger estimated clonotype richness was generally found for naive subsets than for memory subsets. Compared with non-shared clonotypes, clonotypes shared by all four sorted-subset donors had higher generation probabilities. Rarefaction of sorted-subset datasets indicated incomplete sequencing despite the large sequencing depth. Because the study included a small number of donors, the genetic and exposure-history diversity represented was limited.

TCR CDR3 regions were amplified from genomic DNA by multiplex PCR using the deep immunoSEQ assay. Extracted genomic DNA from each cell subset was spread evenly across all wells of several immunoSEQ 96-well plates, with each plate serving as a replicate. Each replicate PCR for sorted subsets received around 0.2 ug genomic DNA, equal to tens of thousands of T cell genomes. The purified libraries were quantified using a Qubit 3.0 fluorometer, sized with a Bioanalyzer 2100, and then quantified again using the KAPA Library Quantification kit. Every immunoSEQ 96-well plate was sequenced on a dedicated single-read 150-cycle Illumina NextSeq 550 flow cell. Turning to the authors' computational methods: Because the immunoSEQ output held only junctional sequences and lacked quality scores, the filtering could not match the filtering applied to full-length reads. To assign V/J genes and CDR3, sequences were annotated using PyIR, a Python wrapper for IgBLAST v1.9, with IMGT germline references. Reads were filtered out if the reads had weak V/J assignments (E-value above 1e-6), no CDR3, stop codons, out-of-frame junctions, or ambiguous translated residues. A V3J clonotype was defined by an identical inferred V gene, J gene, and CDR3 amino acid sequence. Percentage overlap between repertoires was calculated by dividing the number of shared unique clonotypes by the size of the smaller repertoire. Three approaches were used to assess repertoire richness: RTK rarefaction, the Chao1 estimator, and Recon v2.1 estimates of unobserved clonotypes. Generation probabilities were computed with OLGA for all TCRbeta clonotypes obtained by the gDNA method from a handful of donors. This immuneACCESS table, as held by TCRdb, lists in-frame sequences with V and J called but not all clones. Of the missing ones, under half trace to an unresolved V gene in checked studies; the others have no known cause. V and J calls and clone size follow that table, whereas D and trimming were derived from the DNA. For this sample the table gives 800,000 to 1,200,000 clones, of which approximately 80% were detected only once. 0.5% to 0.6% of the sample is in the top ten clones.

CDR1 and CDR2, looked up from the germline V gene, are MNHNS and SASEGT. The CDR3, cysteine through phenylalanine, is 15 amino acids long. The CDR3 DNA has 45 bases and is translated from base 1. A distance of 12 bases separates the germline ends of V and J, which lose 0 bases and 6 bases respectively. Healthy HIV-negative adults with no recently reported acute infections or vaccinations were included as donors. Every donor was a Caucasian adult residing in Nashville, Tennessee, USA. CD4+ T cells were enriched through magnetic negative selection, after which naive cells were positively selected on CD45RA and the remaining negative fraction served as the memory subset. Blood was obtained by leukapheresis, after which PBMCs were separated by Ficoll-Histopaque density gradient centrifugation and cryopreserved in liquid nitrogen vapor phase. Analytical flow cytometry was used to check the purity and quantity of each magnetically sorted T cell population. Genomic DNA was isolated from each sorted fraction and quantified by UV absorbance on a Nanodrop 2000c.

The chain links TRBV6-1 with TRBJ2-4; TRBD1 is possibly the D segment (5 matching bases). This clonotype was sampled from a man between 18 and 29 years old in good health. Some clones in this sample may be carry-over from other donors' samples. Sequencing was carried out using memory CD4+ T cells from PBMCs. Explained via the paper, the cell subset or site label denotes: CD45RA-negative fraction. This receptor has the CDR3 CASSEALGPGNIQYF. The DNA sequence is given as TGTGCCAGCAGTGAAGCGCTGGGGCCCGGAAACATTCAGTACTTC.